This T cell receptor beta chain derives from a study of T cell responses to AZD1222 COVID-19 vaccine. With 2 bases removed from V and 2 bases from J, the gap between germline ends came to 12 bases. This CDR3 is 15 amino acids long. Germline CDR1 and CDR2: WNHNN and SYGVQD (reference sequence). Sequencing was performed with immunoSEQ multiplex PCR; in TCRdb, only in-frame clones are kept and a portion is missing. The sample consists of under 200,000 clones, 88% of them appearing once. Sequenced here: peripheral blood, sampled on day 0 of AZD1222 vaccination. The receptor was isolated from an adult in good health. This sequence joins TRBV10-1 and TRBJ1-2; D gene uncertain. CDR3 sequence reads: CASSEVKGPNYGYTF. The CDR3, as DNA: TGCGCCAGCAGTGAGGTAAAGGGTCCGAACTATGGCTACACCTTC.